Sequencing of this TCR beta chain was carried out in a study of blood T cell repertoires in COVID-19. Trimming removed 6 bases from V and 2 bases from J; junction bases left unmatched: 11. This CDR3 contains 18 residues. Germline V gene data show CDR1 as SEHNR and CDR2 as FQNEAQ (reference sequence). Repertoires were generated with immunoSEQ multiplex PCR, while TCRdb's copy carries only in-frame clones and drops some. The data contain 250,000 to 350,000 clones, approximately 90% of them singletons. The receptor was derived from a woman younger than 45 with active or convalescent COVID-19. The rearrangement joins TRBV7-9 to TRBJ2-4; 12 bases are a match to TRBD2. Specimen: peripheral blood. As DNA, the CDR3 is TGTGCCAGCAGTCCGGGACTAGCGGGTCTCATCACCAAAAACATTCAGTACTTC. As protein: CASSPGLAGLITKNIQYF.